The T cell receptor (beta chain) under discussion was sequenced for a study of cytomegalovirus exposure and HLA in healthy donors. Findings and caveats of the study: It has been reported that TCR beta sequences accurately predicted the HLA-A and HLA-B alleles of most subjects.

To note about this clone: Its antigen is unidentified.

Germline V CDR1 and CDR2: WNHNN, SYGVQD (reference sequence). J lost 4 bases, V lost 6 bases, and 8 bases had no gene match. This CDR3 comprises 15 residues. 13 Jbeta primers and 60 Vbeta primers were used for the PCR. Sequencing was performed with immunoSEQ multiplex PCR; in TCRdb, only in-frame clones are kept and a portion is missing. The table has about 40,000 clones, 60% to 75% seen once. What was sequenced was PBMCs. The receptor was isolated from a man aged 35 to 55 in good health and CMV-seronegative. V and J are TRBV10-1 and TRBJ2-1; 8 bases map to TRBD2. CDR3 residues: CASSAQRGGYNEQFF. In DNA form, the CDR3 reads TGCGCCAGCAGCGCCCAACGCGGGGGGTACAATGAGCAGTTCTTC.